Shown below are 9 T cell receptor beta chains from a single sample sequenced in a study of blood T cell repertoires in COVID-19. The repertoire was sequenced with immunoSEQ multiplex PCR; TCRdb's copy has only in-frame clones and lacks some. The sample includes approximately 170,000 clones, 79% of them seen just once. Sample: PBMCs or T cells enriched from blood (not recorded which). The receptors derive from a woman in her 70s in a cohort exposed to, infected with or recovered from COVID-19 (not recorded which).

This chain connects TRBV19 to TRBJ1-1; D is unresolved. The CDR3 has 15 residues. V shed 5 bases and J shed 3 bases, with 16 bases lying between them. CDR1 and CDR2 from the germline V gene are LNHDA and SQIVND (reference sequence). Written as DNA, the CDR3 is TGTGCCAGTAGTTTTCGACCCTACGGGGACACTGAAGCTTTCTTT. Amino acid sequence: CASSFRPYGDTEAFF.

In this sample, this clone turned up a few times. The V gene is TRBV5-1, the J gene TRBJ1-3; D is unresolved. The germline V and J ends were trimmed by 0 bases and 4 bases, with 5 bases remaining between them. Germline V gene data show CDR1 as SGHRS and CDR2 as YFSETQ. This CDR3 comprises 13 residues. CDR3 nucleotide sequence: TGCGCCAGCAGCTTGGACATCGGAAACACCATATATTTT. It translates to CASSLDIGNTIYF. Filled out from reference TRBV5-1 and TRBJ1-3, the complete variable domain reads KAGVTQTPRYLIKTRGQQVTLSCSPISGHRSVSWYQQTPGQGLQFLFEYFSETQRNKGNFPGRFSGRQFSNSRSEMNVSTLELGDSALYLCASSLDIGNTIYFGEGSWLTVV.

This clone has just one count. V and J are TRBV9 and TRBJ2-2, with 7 bases matching TRBD2. Germline values: CDR1 SGDLS, CDR2 YYNGEE. The CDR3 length is 16 residues. J gave up 5 bases and V 0 bases, and 7 bases lay outside the gene matches. The CDR3 DNA reads TGTGCCAGCAGCGTAGATGGGAGGGGCGAAACCGGGGAGCTGTTTTTT. This encodes CASSVDGRGETGELFF.

CDR3 region: CASSLANRAVQETQYF. The CDR3 coding sequence is TGTGCCAGCAGCTTAGCGAACAGGGCCGTTCAAGAGACCCAGTACTTC. V gene TRBV7-8 combines with J gene TRBJ2-5, with a weak D call TRBD1 (6 bases). CDR3 length: 16 residues. Germline loops: CDR1 SGHVS, CDR2 FQNEAQ. Trimming pared 0 bases from V and 2 bases from J, leaving 13 bases between.

V gene TRBV6-2 or TRBV6-3 combines with J gene TRBJ2-7; 7 bases line up with TRBD1. The trim removed 2 bases at V and 0 bases at J, leaving 4 bases unmatched. The CDR3 extends over 15 amino acids. Germline CDR1 and CDR2: MNHEY and SVGEGT. Written as DNA, the CDR3 is TGTGCCAGCAGTTACGAGGGGGCGCACTCCTACGAGCAGTACTTC. Translated: CASSYEGAHSYEQYF.

The J gene is TRBJ2-1, the V gene TRBV11-2; 9 nucleotides line up with TRBD1. The CDR3 consists of 13 residues. Germline trimming cut 5 bases from V and 12 bases from J; bases unmatched to any gene: 8. Germline-derived CDR1 and CDR2 are SGHAT and FQNNGV. CDR3 sequence (DNA): TGTGCCAGCAGCCCGGGACAGGGAGAGGGGCAGTTCTTC. Protein product: CASSPGQGEGQFF. The entire variable domain, with the rest obtained from reference TRBV11-2 and TRBJ2-1, is as follows: EAGVAQSPRYKIIEKRQSVAFWCNPISGHATLYWYQQILGQGPKLLIQFQNNGVVDDSQLPKDRFSAERLKGVDSTLKIQPAKLEDSAVYLCASSPGQGEGQFFGPGTRLTVL.

This sequence joins TRBV14 and TRBJ2-7; the D is unclear. This CDR3 is 12 amino acids long. The germline gives CDR1 SGHDN, CDR2 FVKESK. V was cut by 2 bases and J by 3 bases, with 5 bases left in between. CDR3 sequence reads: CASSQYGYEQYF. DNA of the CDR3: TGTGCCAGCAGCCAATACGGCTACGAGCAGTACTTC.

The V call is TRBV5-1, the J call TRBJ2-7, with D possibly being TRBD1 (7 bases). The V and J ends lost 0 bases and 5 bases respectively, with 12 bases between them. The CDR3 length is 14 residues. CDR1 SGHRS and CDR2 YFSETQ come from the germline V gene. In DNA form, the CDR3 reads TGCGCCAGCAGCTTGGCTGGCAGGGGGGACGAGCAGTACTTC. Protein: CASSLAGRGDEQYF.

As for this clone: Relative to the germline gene, one junction end is altered; a read error may explain this. This chain connects TRBV6-4 to TRBJ2-3; D possibly corresponds to TRBD2 (5 bases). The CDR3 is 14 amino acids. Germline lookup yields CDR1 MRHNA and CDR2 SNTAGT. The CDR3 is CTSKVAPSTDTQYF. CDR3 DNA: TGTACCAGCAAGGTAGCGCCAAGCACAGATACGCAGTATTTT.